By share of the sample, the clone carrying this T cell receptor beta chain is medium-sized (0.01 to 0.1%). Its cognate antigen is unknown. Sequencing used immunoSEQ multiplex PCR; TCRdb keeps in-frame clones, though not all of them. The table shows some 10,000 clones, with around four fifths occurring only once. Intraepithelial lymphocytes and lamina propria lymphocytes were released through processing of graft tissue. The sample is drawn from a study of graft-versus-host responses after intestinal transplantation. Notes on the study in general: Analysis identified GvH clones in recipient marrow, with some appearing first in ileum or blood. Within the allografts of patients who had graft-donor T cell macrochimerism, graft-versus-host to host-versus-graft clonal ratios were high. Peak circulating GvH clone levels tracked with early post-transplant HvG declines.

The CDR3 covers 13 residues. CDR1 SEHNR and CDR2 FQNEAQ come from the germline V gene (reference sequence). The V gene lost 4 bases and the J gene lost 8 bases, with 11 bases spanning the gap. The sequencing here drew on ileum tissue, taken 500 to 550 days after intestinal transplant. The clonotype originates from a human patient who received an intestinal transplant, so some T cells may come from the graft donor. V is TRBV7-9 and J is TRBJ1-4; weak D call: TRBD1 (5 bases). The CDR3 sequence: CASSSRGQEKLFF. DNA of the CDR3: TGTGCCAGCAGCTCAAGGGGCCAGGAAAAACTGTTTTTT.